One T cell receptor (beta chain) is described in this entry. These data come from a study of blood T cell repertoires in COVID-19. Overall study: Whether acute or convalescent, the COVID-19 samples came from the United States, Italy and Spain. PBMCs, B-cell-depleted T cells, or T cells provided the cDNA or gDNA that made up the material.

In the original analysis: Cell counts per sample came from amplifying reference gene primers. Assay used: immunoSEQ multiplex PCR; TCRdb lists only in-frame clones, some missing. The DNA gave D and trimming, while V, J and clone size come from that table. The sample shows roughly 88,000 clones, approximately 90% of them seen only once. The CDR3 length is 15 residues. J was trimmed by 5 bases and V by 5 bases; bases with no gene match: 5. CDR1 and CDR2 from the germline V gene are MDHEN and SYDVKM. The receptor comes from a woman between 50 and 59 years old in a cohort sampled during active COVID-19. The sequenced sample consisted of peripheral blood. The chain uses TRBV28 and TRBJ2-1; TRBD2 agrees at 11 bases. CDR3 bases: TGTGCCAGCAGTCCCCCGGGACTAGCGGACAATGAGCAGTTCTTC. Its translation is CASSPPGLADNEQFF.